The 31 T cell receptor beta chains reported below all come from one sample, sequenced in a study of CD8 T cells in Susac syndrome. Random hexamers primed reverse transcription of 0.5 to 1 ug RNA. TCRdb used MiXCR to reprocess the immunoSEQ multiplex PCR reads, holding one entry per CDR3 protein. The sample records approximately 140,000 distinct CDR3 sequences, 94% being singletons. Sequenced input: CD8+ T cells from PBMCs. The receptors derive from a human donor in good health.

The chain couples TRBV12-3 or TRBV12-4 to TRBJ2-1; D ambiguous. CDR3 length equals 13 residues. V was pared by 1 base and J by 10 bases, with 11 bases between. CDR3 DNA sequence: TGTGCCAGCAGTTTAGTGGCTAGTCGCGAGCAGTTCTTC. Translation: CASSLVASREQFF.

This rearrangement joins TRBV6-5 to TRBJ2-2; D might be TRBD1 (6 bases). CDR3 length: 16 residues. The V and J ends lost 4 bases and 1 base respectively, with 13 bases between them. Germline-derived CDR1 and CDR2 are MNHEY and SVGAGI. The CDR3, as DNA: TGTGCCAGCAGTTTATCCGGGACACAGAACACCGGGGAGCTGTTTTTT. Translated, it gives CASSLSGTQNTGELFF.

The gene calls are TRBV4-3 and TRBJ2-5; D is unclear. CDR1 LGHNA and CDR2 YSLEER come from the germline V gene. V was clipped by 0 bases and J by 1 base, with 9 bases between them. The CDR3 spans 15 residues. CDR3 DNA sequence: TGCGCCAGCAGCCAAGAGACAAACTTCCAAGAGACCCAGTACTTC. It codes for CASSQETNFQETQYF.

V and J are TRBV25-1 and TRBJ2-5, with D maybe TRBD2 (5 bases). CDR3 length: 14 residues. CDR1 MGHDK and CDR2 SYGVNS come from the germline V gene. Trimming stripped 3 bases from V and 2 bases from J, with 10 bases between. CDR3 coding DNA: TGTGCCAGCAGTGATGGACGGGAACAAGAGACCCAGTACTTC. Translation: CASSDGREQETQYF.

The rearrangement joins TRBV13 to TRBJ2-1; TRBD2 might be the D (6 bases). V shed 7 bases and J shed 8 bases, with 18 bases lying between them. The germline CDR1 and CDR2 sequences are PRHDT and FYEKMQ (reference sequence). The CDR3 runs 14 residues. The CDR3 reads CASNDGGNQDEQFF. The CDR3 DNA follows: TGTGCCAGCAACGATGGGGGGAACCAGGATGAGCAGTTCTTC.

The chain has TRBV7-8 and TRBJ2-1; D is undetermined. Germline loops: CDR1 SGHVS, CDR2 FQNEAQ. The CDR3 runs 13 residues. The V end lost 5 bases, the J end lost 3 bases, and 8 bases lay between the germline ends. The CDR3 reads CASSAPSYNEQFF. The CDR3 coding sequence is TGTGCCAGCAGCGCGCCCAGCTACAATGAGCAGTTCTTC. The entire variable domain, with the rest obtained from reference TRBV7-8 and TRBJ2-1, is as follows: GAGVSQSPRYKVAKRGQDVALRCDPISGHVSLFWYQQALGQGPEFLTYFQNEAQLDKSGLPSDRFFAERPEGSVSTLKIQRTQQEDSAVYLCASSAPSYNEQFFGPGTRLTVL.

This chain links TRBV15 with TRBJ2-7; tentative D call: TRBD2 (6 bases). Trimming shortened V by 3 bases and J by 6 bases, and 12 bases separated the two germline ends. The CDR3 contains 13 residues. Germline CDR1 LNHNV, CDR2 YYDKDF (reference sequence). CDR3 loop: CATSSGRGIEQYF. The CDR3 DNA sequence: TGTGCCACCAGCAGCGGGAGAGGAATCGAGCAGTACTTC.

This clonotype was counted a single time. The chain employs TRBV7-8 and TRBJ2-3; 7 nucleotides line up with TRBD2. Losses at the gene ends were 7 bases for V and 6 bases for J; bases not matched to a gene: 7. Germline CDR1 SGHVS, CDR2 FQNEAQ. This CDR3 contains 13 residues. The chain's CDR3 is CASIGRELDTQYF. The CDR3 DNA reads TGTGCCAGCATAGGGAGGGAGCTCGATACGCAGTATTTT. Looking up the rest from reference TRBV7-8 and TRBJ2-3 gives the full variable domain: GAGVSQSPRYKVAKRGQDVALRCDPISGHVSLFWYQQALGQGPEFLTYFQNEAQLDKSGLPSDRFFAERPEGSVSTLKIQRTQQEDSAVYLCASIGRELDTQYFGPGTRLTVL.

The DNA of the CDR3 is TGTGCCAGCAGCTTACGGACAGGTCCAGAGCAGTTCTTC. It codes for CASSLRTGPEQFF. The V and J genes are TRBV13 and TRBJ2-1; 7 bases align to TRBD1. Germline-derived CDR1 and CDR2 are PRHDT and FYEKMQ (reference sequence). V lost 2 bases to trimming and J lost 10 bases; unmatched junction nucleotides: 5. This CDR3 is 13 amino acids long.

The genes are TRBV20-1 and TRBJ2-1; TRBD2 agrees at 10 bases. Germline values: CDR1 DFQATT, CDR2 SNEGSKA (reference sequence). Trimming cost V 4 bases and J 15 bases; bases outside gene matches: 6. The CDR3 is 11 residues long. The CDR3 DNA reads as TGCAGTGCTAAAGAGCGGGAGGGTTTGTTCTTC. It encodes CSAKEREGLFF.

The chain's CDR3 is CATNGGYNEQFF. The CDR3 nucleotides are TGTGCCACCAATGGGGGTTACAATGAGCAGTTCTTC. The chain couples TRBV24-1 to TRBJ2-1, with D perhaps being TRBD1 or TRBD2 (5 bases each). V was cut by 8 bases and J by 4 bases, with 8 bases left in between. Germline CDR1 is KGHDR and CDR2 is SFDVKD. The CDR3 contains 12 residues.

This rearrangement joins TRBV5-6 to TRBJ2-7, with TRBD2 matching over 7 bases. The length of the CDR3 is 14 residues. The V and J ends lost 4 bases and 3 bases, in that order; junction bases with no gene match: 7. Germline CDR1 reads SGHDT; CDR2 reads YYEEEE. The CDR3 region has the DNA TGTGCCAGCAGCCTTGGACTAGATGTCTACGAGCAGTACTTC. Translation gives CASSLGLDVYEQYF.

J is TRBJ2-7 and V is TRBV20-1, with TRBD1 as a possible D gene (6 bases). CDR3 length: 15 amino acids. Deletions cut 3 bases from V and 3 bases from J, with 18 bases between. Germline values: CDR1 DFQATT, CDR2 SNEGSKA (reference sequence). Here the CDR3 reads CSASQGSDLLYEQYF. The CDR3, as DNA: TGCAGTGCTAGCCAGGGGAGCGACCTTCTCTACGAGCAGTACTTC.

The chain couples TRBV29-1 to TRBJ2-3; D is unclear. V was pared by 5 bases and J by 5 bases, with 5 bases between. The germline V gene encodes CDR1 SQVTM and CDR2 ANQGSEA. The CDR3 is 10 residues long. CDR3 residues: CSVLQDTQYF. Written as DNA, the CDR3 is TGCAGCGTTCTTCAAGATACGCAGTATTTT.

The chain uses TRBV27 and TRBJ2-1; 7 bases fit TRBD2. The CDR3 is 13 amino acids. CDR1 MNHEY and CDR2 SMNVEV come from the germline V gene (reference sequence). V dropped 0 bases and J dropped 15; count of bases not matched to a gene: 8. The CDR3: CASSLSALALPFF. The CDR3 nucleotides are TGTGCCAGCAGTTTATCGGCACTAGCGCTCCCGTTCTTC.

The chain has TRBV12-5 and TRBJ2-1; 8 bases agree with TRBD1. In germline, CDR1 is LGHNT, CDR2 FRNRAP. This CDR3 contains 13 residues. The V gene end was trimmed by 9 bases and the J gene end by 7 bases; junction bases not matched to a gene: 8. CDR3 sequence: CARVRDRWNEQFF. The CDR3 DNA reads as TGTGCTAGGGTCCGGGACAGGTGGAATGAGCAGTTCTTC. Full variable domain (rest looked up from reference TRBV12-5 and TRBJ2-1): DARVTQTPRHKVTEMGQEVTMRCQPILGHNTVFWYRQTMMQGLELLAYFRNRAPLDDSGMPKDRFSAEMPDATLATLKIQPSEPRDSAVYFCARVRDRWNEQFFGPGTRLTVL.

The chain recombines TRBV3-1 with TRBJ2-5, with D perhaps matching TRBD1 (5 bases). This CDR3 has 16 amino acids. The germline V gene has CDR1 LGHDT and CDR2 YNNKEL (reference sequence). Trimming cost V 0 bases and J 1 base, with 12 bases left between them. For the CDR3, the DNA is TGTGCCAGCAGCCAAGATACAGGACGGGCCCAAGAGACCCAGTACTTC. Its protein is CASSQDTGRAQETQYF.

The chain uses TRBV29-1 and TRBJ1-4; 7 bases are a match to TRBD1. The germline gives CDR1 SQVTM, CDR2 ANQGSEA. The CDR3 is 14 amino acids. J lost 6 bases, V lost 3 bases, and 7 bases had no gene match. CDR3 amino acids: CSVERVGTDEKLFF. The CDR3 DNA is TGCAGCGTTGAGAGGGTCGGGACAGATGAAAAACTGTTTTTT.

The sample holds one count of this clonotype. The chain carries TRBV7-8 and TRBJ2-3; D gene unclear. Germline V gene data show CDR1 as SGHVS and CDR2 as FQNEAQ. Trimming removed 0 bases at V and 4 bases at J, with 5 bases between. The CDR3 is made up of 13 amino acids. The CDR3 here is CASSLANADTQYF. The CDR3, as DNA: TGTGCCAGCAGCTTAGCTAACGCAGATACGCAGTATTTT. The complete variable domain, with remaining parts taken from reference TRBV7-8 and TRBJ2-3, reads GAGVSQSPRYKVAKRGQDVALRCDPISGHVSLFWYQQALGQGPEFLTYFQNEAQLDKSGLPSDRFFAERPEGSVSTLKIQRTQQEDSAVYLCASSLANADTQYFGPGTRLTVL.

This sequence joins TRBV7-8 and TRBJ2-1, with 8 bases that match TRBD2. The CDR3 covers 16 residues. The germline V gene has CDR1 SGHVS and CDR2 FQNEAQ. Germline trimming cut 1 base from V and 6 bases from J; bases unmatched to any gene: 8. CDR3 sequence (DNA): TGTGCCAGCAGCTTAGTGGGGACTAGGCCCCTCAATGAGCAGTTCTTC. It specifies CASSLVGTRPLNEQFF.

A single count supports this clonotype. V is TRBV30 and J is TRBJ2-2; perhaps TRBD1 as D (6 bases). Germline V lookup: CDR1 GTSNPN, CDR2 SVGIG (reference sequence). The CDR3 sequence is 14 residues long. Trimming removed 1 base at V and 4 bases at J, with 10 bases between. The CDR3: CAWSGQGLTGELFF. The CDR3 nucleotides are TGTGCCTGGAGTGGGCAGGGGCTCACCGGGGAGCTGTTTTTT.

V gene TRBV5-6 combines with J gene TRBJ1-1; TRBD1 is a possible D gene (5 bases). CDR1 SGHDT and CDR2 YYEEEE come from the germline V gene. The CDR3 covers 11 residues. Trimming left V 3 bases short and J 7 bases short, with 7 bases between. The chain's CDR3 is CASSSDNEAFF. CDR3 DNA: TGTGCCAGCAGCTCGGACAATGAAGCTTTCTTT.

The chain is built from TRBV7-9 and TRBJ2-1; D uncertain. CDR3 size: 13 residues. Trimming removed 0 bases at V and 9 bases at J, with 9 bases between. Germline V gene lookup returns CDR1 SEHNR and CDR2 FQNEAQ (reference sequence). CDR3 sequence: CASSLASSSEQFF. Written as DNA, the CDR3 is TGTGCCAGCAGCTTAGCGAGTAGCAGTGAGCAGTTCTTC.

The V gene is TRBV7-2, the J gene TRBJ2-3, with D perhaps TRBD1 or TRBD2 (5 bases each). This CDR3 has 15 amino acids. V was clipped by 3 bases and J by 5 bases, with 15 bases between them. The germline CDR1 and CDR2 sequences are SGHTA and FQGNSA. Here the CDR3 reads CASSFWRQGGDTQYF. In DNA form, the CDR3 reads TGTGCCAGCAGCTTTTGGAGGCAGGGTGGAGATACGCAGTATTTT.

CDR3 sequence: CASSQDLGPYEQYF. In nucleotides, the CDR3 is TGCGCCAGCAGCCAAGATCTGGGACCCTACGAGCAGTACTTC. The chain employs TRBV4-3 and TRBJ2-7; D tentatively reads TRBD1 or TRBD2 (5 bases each). This CDR3 has 14 residues. CDR1 is LGHNA and CDR2 is YSLEER in the germline V gene. The V end was cut by 0 bases, the J end by 2 bases, with 8 bases between.

J is TRBJ2-2 and V is TRBV6-5, with TRBD1 as a possible D gene (6 bases). V was shortened by 6 bases and J by 8 bases, with 19 bases between the two germline ends. Per the germline V gene, CDR1 is MNHEY and CDR2 is SVGAGI. The CDR3 is 15 amino acids. The CDR3 sequence is CASSLSGVGIGELFF. For the CDR3, the DNA is TGTGCCAGCAGCTTATCAGGGGTAGGAATAGGGGAGCTGTTTTTT.

The chain combines TRBV7-9 with TRBJ2-3, with TRBD2 identical over 9 bases. There are 16 residues in the CDR3. Germline CDR1 is SEHNR and CDR2 is FQNEAQ (reference sequence). After removal of 3 bases from V and 2 bases from J, the junction contained 6 bases not matched to a gene. The CDR3 protein is CASSFSAGGHTDTQYF. The CDR3 bases are TGTGCCAGCAGCTTTTCGGCGGGAGGGCACACAGATACGCAGTATTTT.

This sequence joins TRBV27 and TRBJ2-3; the D gene is possibly TRBD1 (5 bases). The V gene lost 7 bases and the J gene lost 7 bases, with 9 bases spanning the gap. Germline CDR1 reads MNHEY; CDR2 reads SMNVEV (reference sequence). This CDR3 has 11 residues. The CDR3, as DNA: TGTGCCAGCATCCAGGGAAATACGCAGTATTTT. Its translation: CASIQGNTQYF.

V and J are TRBV4-3 and TRBJ2-6; D may be TRBD1 (5 bases). The CDR3 loop spans 19 amino acids. The V gene lost 0 bases and the J gene lost 4 bases, with 19 bases spanning the gap. Germline CDR1 reads LGHNA; CDR2 reads YSLEER. The CDR3 coding sequence is TGCGCCAGCAGCCAAGATCACGGCAGGGTGCTATCCGGGGCCAACGTCCTGACTTTC. It translates to CASSQDHGRVLSGANVLTF.

The chain has TRBV19 and TRBJ2-1, with 9 bases fitting TRBD2. The V segment lost 1 base and the J segment 8 bases; nucleotides outside the gene matches: 9. CDR3 size: 16 residues. From germline, CDR1 is LNHDA and CDR2 SQIVND (reference sequence). In DNA form, the CDR3 reads TGTGCCAGTAGTATAGCCCTTTGGCGGGAGGGCCATGAGCAGTTCTTC. Residues: CASSIALWREGHEQFF.

The V call is TRBV7-9, the J call TRBJ2-7, with no clear D. The CDR3 loop spans 13 amino acids. Germline CDR1 reads SEHNR; CDR2 reads FQNEAQ (reference sequence). V lost 5 bases and J 5 bases, leaving 13 bases between the germline ends. CDR3 DNA: TGTGCCAGCAGCCCTATTCCTTGGGACGAGCAGTACTTC. This codes for CASSPIPWDEQYF.